This T cell receptor beta chain is from a study of vaccination effects on CD4 cells after COVID-19. On the study more broadly: Under the ViraFEST assay, PBMC were stimulated with viral peptide pools so that antigen-specific CD4+ T cells expanded. Sequencing was performed afterwards.

After less than 11 days in culture, the CD4+ T cells were isolated. All participants had two doses of either the BNT162b2 or mRNA-1273 vaccine. Vaccinated recipients, who were negative for nucleocapsid antibodies, had no history of SARS-CoV-2 infection. This clone was detected once. What it binds is unknown. Assay: immunoSEQ multiplex PCR; the TCRdb copy retains only in-frame clones and omits some. Here the sample spans approximately 47,000 clones, about 70% being singletons. Trimming pared 2 bases from V and 9 bases from J, leaving 8 bases between. This CDR3 region has 13 residues. Germline V gene sequence: CDR1 MNHEY, CDR2 SVGAGI.

The sample in question was CD4+ T cells from PBMCs cultured without peptide, obtained after COVID-19 vaccination. The chain carries TRBV6-5 and TRBJ1-6; D gene uncertain. The sequence was collected from a human donor who received a COVID-19 vaccine. CDR3 DNA: TGTGCCAGCAGTTACGGGCCTGTTTCACCCCTCCACTTT. Protein product: CASSYGPVSPLHF.